These 8 T cell receptor beta chains share one sample of origin, sequenced in a study of Ad26.COV2.S vaccination and SARS-CoV-2 variants. As for treatment: roughly 20 received Ad26.COV2.S at low or high dose, single or two shots; about five received placebo; per-sample allocation not given. Samples came from day 63 after the first vaccine or placebo injection. Clones were sequenced by immunoSEQ multiplex PCR, and TCRdb holds only the in-frame ones, with some missing. The table records hundreds of thousands of clones, 75% to 90% of them present only once. Sequencing used peripheral blood, obtained in a trial of Ad26.COV2.S vaccine versus placebo. Every receptor here comes from a person aged 18-65 years who received the Ad26.COV2.S COVID-19 vaccine or a placebo.

The rearrangement joins TRBV29-1 to TRBJ2-1; the D gene is possibly TRBD2 (6 bases). CDR1 SQVTM and CDR2 ANQGSEA come from the germline V gene. Trimming took off 6 bases at V and 0 bases at J, with 9 bases between the two ends. This CDR3 is 13 amino acids long. CDR3 bases: TGCAGCGTGCTCGGGAGCTCCTACAATGAGCAGTTCTTC. Translated, it gives CSVLGSSYNEQFF.

This clone was counted once. This rearrangement joins TRBV2 to TRBJ1-4, with D tentatively TRBD1 (5 bases). The CDR3 is 15 amino acids. Deletions cut 3 bases from V and 4 bases from J, with 12 bases between. CDR1 and CDR2 from the germline V gene are SNHLY and FYNNEI. The CDR3 DNA sequence: TGTGCCAGCAGTGACCGGGGCAGCGGTAATGAAAAACTGTTTTTT. It codes for CASSDRGSGNEKLFF.

This clone appeared a single time. This chain connects TRBV5-4 to TRBJ2-5, with D possibly TRBD2 on 6 matching bases. Trimming removed 7 bases at V and 0 bases at J, with 10 bases between. CDR3 size: 13 residues. Germline CDR1 is SGHNT and CDR2 is YYREEE (reference sequence). The CDR3, as DNA: TGTGCCAGCTCCGGCGGGGACCAAGAGACCCAGTACTTC. Translation: CASSGGDQETQYF.

The rearrangement uses TRBV2 and TRBJ2-5; D unclear. V lost 6 bases and J 5 bases, leaving 10 bases between the germline ends. The CDR3 is 12 residues long. Germline V gene sequence: CDR1 SNHLY, CDR2 FYNNEI. The CDR3 is CASSQRTETQYF. CDR3 nucleotide sequence: TGTGCCAGCAGCCAGCGCACTGAGACCCAGTACTTC.

The V call is TRBV3-1 (or the pseudogene TRBV3-2), the J call TRBJ2-1; 9 bases match TRBD2. The length of the CDR3 is 16 residues. CDR1 is LGHDT and CDR2 is YNNKEL in the germline V gene (reference sequence). The V gene end was trimmed by 1 base and the J gene end by 10 bases; junction bases not matched to a gene: 11. DNA of the CDR3: TGTGCCAGCAGCCAAGTGTTAGCGGGAGCCCGGAGGGAGCAGTTCTTC. This sequence encodes CASSQVLAGARREQFF.

The chain carries TRBV2 and TRBJ2-1; no reliable D call. This CDR3 contains 12 residues. V lost 8 bases to trimming and J lost 4 bases, with 9 bases between them. Looked up from germline, CDR1 is SNHLY and CDR2 is FYNNEI. The CDR3: CASSPQYNEQFF. The CDR3, as DNA: TGTGCCAGCTCCCCACAGTACAATGAGCAGTTCTTC.

The V call is TRBV13, the J call TRBJ1-3; no definite D call. The CDR3 has 14 amino acids. V lost 4 bases to trimming and J lost 4 bases, with 11 bases between them. Germline CDR1 and CDR2: PRHDT and FYEKMQ (reference sequence). The CDR3 loop is CASSWAGAGNTIYF. The CDR3 DNA reads as TGTGCCAGCAGCTGGGCGGGTGCGGGAAACACCATATATTTT.

This clone appeared a single time. V gene TRBV28 combines with J gene TRBJ2-2, with D unclear. Germline V gene sequence: CDR1 MDHEN, CDR2 SYDVKM. Trimming pared 5 bases from V and 6 bases from J, leaving 13 bases between. The CDR3 consists of 14 residues. CDR3 coding DNA: TGTGCCAGCAGTCCAGTTTCTTTGGCCGGGGAGCTGTTTTTT. Translation: CASSPVSLAGELFF.